These T cell receptor beta chains were read from a single sample in a study of molecular identifiers for immune sequencing clone quantification. MiXCR was run by TCRdb on the PCR reads, yielding one entry per CDR3 protein. The repertoire has about 40,000 distinct CDR3 sequences, 15% to 20% of them found once; the top ten carry about 1%. The sequenced material came from naive CD8+ T cells from blood, with Jurkat cell RNA spiked in. These receptors were taken from a human donor in good health. Some libraries in this study had Jurkat cell RNA spiked in. CDR3s include the opening cysteine and the closing phenylalanine or tryptophan. The order of the fields is V gene, clone size, D gene, J gene, CDR3 protein, CDR3 DNA. D genes are given only for firm matches. Clone sizes are given selectively: once, few, many, or a class where the clone is expanded.

>TRBV5-4|many|TRBD1|TRBJ1-2
CASSYRTGSLATYGYTF
TGTGCCAGCAGCTATCGGACAGGGAGTCTCGCGACCTATGGCTACACCTTC
>TRBV7-9|many|-|TRBJ1-1
CASSLIGTPEAFF
TGTGCCAGCAGCTTAATAGGCACTCCTGAAGCTTTCTTT
>TRBV12-3/TRBV12-4|many|-|TRBJ1-1
CASNIQERNTEAFF
TGTGCCAGCAATATACAGGAGCGGAACACTGAAGCTTTCTTT
>TRBV6-1|many|-|TRBJ2-4
CASSSADSLNIQYF
TGTGCCAGCAGTTCAGCGGACAGTTTAAACATTCAGTACTTC
>TRBV27|many|-|TRBJ2-3
CASSFFPLRFPDTQYF
TGTGCCAGCAGTTTTTTCCCCTTGAGGTTCCCAGATACGCAGTATTTT
>TRBV4-1|many|-|TRBJ2-6
CASSQVTAVSSGANVLTF
TGCGCCAGCAGCCAAGTGACGGCCGTAAGCTCTGGGGCCAACGTCCTGACTTTC
>TRBV29-1|once|-|TRBJ2-3
CSAPGDLF
TGCAGCGCCCCGGGGGACCTCTTT
>TRBV19|many|-|TRBJ1-1
CASSTDYGPYNTEAFF
TGTGCCAGTAGTACGGACTACGGACCATACAACACTGAAGCTTTCTTT
>TRBV5-6|many|-|TRBJ2-7
CASSPRIGDEQYF
TGTGCCAGCAGCCCACGAATAGGAGACGAGCAGTACTTC
>TRBV11-2|many|-|TRBJ2-5
CASSWGSPRETQYF
TGTGCCAGCAGCTGGGGCTCACCCAGGGAGACCCAGTACTTC
>TRBV13|many|-|TRBJ2-3
CASSSAGHLSTDTQYF
TGTGCCAGCAGCTCCGCGGGACACTTAAGCACAGATACGCAGTATTTT
>TRBV19|many|-|TRBJ2-3
CASSIEGDPADTQYF
TGTGCCAGTAGTATAGAGGGAGACCCCGCAGATACGCAGTATTTT
>TRBV2|many|-|TRBJ2-5
CASSEERGGQETQYF
TGTGCCAGCAGTGAAGAGAGGGGCGGTCAAGAGACCCAGTACTTC
>TRBV12-3/TRBV12-4|-|-|TRBJ2-7
CASSFANYEQYF
TGTGCCAGCAGTTTCGCTAACTACGAGCAGTACTTC
>TRBV4-1|many|TRBD2|TRBJ2-5
CASSPRTSGGYQETQYF
TGCGCCAGCAGCCCACGTACTAGCGGGGGATACCAAGAGACCCAGTACTTC
>TRBV6-1|many|TRBD1|TRBJ1-5
CASKLLGTGGWDQPQHF
TGTGCCAGCAAGCTGCTCGGGACAGGGGGCTGGGATCAGCCCCAGCATTTT
>TRBV4-3|many|TRBD2|TRBJ2-7
CASSQDSIGGSKYEQYF
TGCGCCAGCAGCCAAGATTCTATTGGCGGGAGTAAGTACGAGCAGTACTTC
>TRBV7-9|-|-|TRBJ2-7
CASVGGSSSYEQYF
TGTGCCAGCGTAGGGGGGTCGAGCTCCTACGAGCAGTACTTC
>TRBV4-3|many|-|TRBJ2-3
CASSQAPAVGTDTQYF
TGCGCCAGCAGCCAGGCTCCCGCTGTCGGGACAGATACGCAGTATTTT
>TRBV12-3/TRBV12-4|many|TRBD1|TRBJ1-5
CASSWTGGFQPQHF
TGTGCCAGCAGTTGGACAGGGGGCTTTCAGCCCCAGCATTTT